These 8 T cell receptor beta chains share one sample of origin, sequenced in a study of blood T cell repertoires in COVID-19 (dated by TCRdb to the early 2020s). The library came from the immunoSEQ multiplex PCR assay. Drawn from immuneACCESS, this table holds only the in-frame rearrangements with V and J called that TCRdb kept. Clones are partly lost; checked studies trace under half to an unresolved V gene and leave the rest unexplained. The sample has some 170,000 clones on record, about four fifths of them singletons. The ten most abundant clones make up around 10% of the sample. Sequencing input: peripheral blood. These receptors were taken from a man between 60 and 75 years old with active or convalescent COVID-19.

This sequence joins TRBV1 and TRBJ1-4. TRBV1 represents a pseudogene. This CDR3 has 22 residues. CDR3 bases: TGCACCAGCAGCCAAGATAGAGGAGGGCCCAAGCGAGACGAAGCAACTAATGAAAAACTGTTTTTT. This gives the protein CTSSQDRGGPKRDEATNEKLFF.

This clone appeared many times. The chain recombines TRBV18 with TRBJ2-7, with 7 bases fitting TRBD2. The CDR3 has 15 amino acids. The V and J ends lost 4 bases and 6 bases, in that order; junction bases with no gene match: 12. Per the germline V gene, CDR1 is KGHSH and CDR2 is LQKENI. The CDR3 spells CASSREGQAGIEQYF. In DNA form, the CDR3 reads TGTGCCAGCTCACGGGAGGGTCAAGCGGGAATCGAGCAGTACTTC. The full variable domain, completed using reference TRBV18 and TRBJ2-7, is NAGVMQNPRHLVRRRGQEARLRCSPMKGHSHVYWYRQLPEEGLKFMVYLQKENIIDESGMPKERFSAEFPKEGPSILRIQQVVRGDSAAYFCASSREGQAGIEQYFGPGTRLTVT.

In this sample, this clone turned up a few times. The CDR3 nucleotides are TGTGCCAGCAGCCCTTTTGGGGGAGGGGCGGGTTACAATGAGCAGTTCTTC. This sequence encodes CASSPFGGGAGYNEQFF. V gene TRBV7-9 combines with J gene TRBJ2-1; 7 positions agree with TRBD2. Trimming cost V 5 bases and J 4 bases; bases outside gene matches: 14. Germline V gives CDR1 SEHNR, CDR2 FQNEAQ (reference sequence). The CDR3 consists of 17 residues.

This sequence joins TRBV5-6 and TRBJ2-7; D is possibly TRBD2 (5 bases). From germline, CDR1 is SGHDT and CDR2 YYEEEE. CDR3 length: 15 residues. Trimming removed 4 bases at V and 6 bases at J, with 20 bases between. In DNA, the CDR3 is TGTGCCAGCAGCCGATCCGGGGTACGAGAAGCCGAGCAGTACTTC. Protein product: CASSRSGVREAEQYF.

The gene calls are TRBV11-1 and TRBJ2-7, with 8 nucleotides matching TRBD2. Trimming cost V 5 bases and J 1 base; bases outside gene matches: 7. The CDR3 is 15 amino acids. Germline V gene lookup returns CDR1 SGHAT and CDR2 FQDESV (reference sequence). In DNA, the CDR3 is TGTGCCAGCAGCAAGGGACTAGTCAGATCCTACGAGCAGTACTTC. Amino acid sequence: CASSKGLVRSYEQYF.

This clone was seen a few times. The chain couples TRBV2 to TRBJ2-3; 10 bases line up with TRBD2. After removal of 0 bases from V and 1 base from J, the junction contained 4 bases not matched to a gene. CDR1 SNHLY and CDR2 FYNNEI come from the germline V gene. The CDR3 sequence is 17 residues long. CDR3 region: CASSEAASGGGTDTQYF. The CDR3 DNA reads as TGTGCCAGCAGTGAAGCGGCTAGCGGGGGCGGCACAGATACGCAGTATTTT.

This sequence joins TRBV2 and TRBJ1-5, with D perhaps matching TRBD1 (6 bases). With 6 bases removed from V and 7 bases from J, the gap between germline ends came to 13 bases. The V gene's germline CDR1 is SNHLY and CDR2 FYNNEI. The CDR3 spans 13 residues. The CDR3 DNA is TGTGCCAGCAGGCAACAGGGTCCCCAGCCCCAGCATTTT. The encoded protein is CASRQQGPQPQHF. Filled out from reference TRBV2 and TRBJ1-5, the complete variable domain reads EPEVTQTPSHQVTQMGQEVILRCVPISNHLYFYWYRQILGQKVEFLVSFYNNEISEKSEIFDDQFSVERPDGSNFTLKIRSTKLEDSAMYFCASRQQGPQPQHFGDGTRLSIL.

This chain's CDR3 is CASSLVGRGPETQYF. CDR3 nucleotide sequence: TGTGCCAGCAGCTTGGTGGGCAGGGGGCCAGAGACCCAGTACTTC. The V gene is TRBV5-4, the J gene TRBJ2-5; 8 bases line up with TRBD1. CDR3 length: 15 amino acids. V was clipped by 0 bases and J by 4 bases; unmatched bases: 5. Germline V gives CDR1 SGHNT, CDR2 YYREEE (reference sequence).